Below, 22 T cell receptor beta chains from the same sample are listed, as sequenced in a study of shared clonotypes between healthy human individuals. Profiling relied on immunoSEQ multiplex PCR, and the TCRdb table lists in-frame clones only, not all of them. Among hundreds of thousands of clones listed, roughly 78% were seen once. The sequencing input was memory CD4+ T cells sorted from blood. Stated subset: CD45RA-negative fraction. The receptors shown here come from a woman in her 30s in good health.

The CDR3 protein is CASSLRPGGTDTQYF. The DNA of the CDR3 is TGTGCCAGCAGTTTACGTCCGGGGGGCACAGATACGCAGTATTTT. The rearrangement uses TRBV28 and TRBJ2-3; D is possibly TRBD2 (6 bases). CDR1 and CDR2 (germline): MDHEN, SYDVKM. V was cut by 2 bases and J by 1 base, with 10 bases left in between. This CDR3 region has 15 residues.

V gene TRBV5-5 combines with J gene TRBJ1-1; D is unclear. The germline CDR1 and CDR2 sequences are SGHKS and YYEKEE (reference sequence). V shed 4 bases and J shed 1 base, with 11 bases lying between them. The CDR3 is 14 amino acids. CDR3: CASSLEWGNTEAFF. The CDR3 nucleotides read TGTGCCAGCAGCCTGGAGTGGGGGAACACTGAAGCTTTCTTT.

V gene TRBV15 combines with J gene TRBJ2-7, with D maybe TRBD1 (6 bases). CDR1 LNHNV and CDR2 YYDKDF come from the germline V gene (reference sequence). CDR3 length equals 17 residues. The V end lost 0 bases, the J end lost 0 bases, and 15 bases lay between the germline ends. The CDR3 sequence is CATSRDRGQTISYEQYF. The DNA for the CDR3 is TGTGCCACCAGCAGAGATCGCGGACAGACTATCTCCTACGAGCAGTACTTC.

The chain has TRBV10-1 and TRBJ2-7; D is possibly TRBD2 (7 bases). The CDR3 is made up of 17 amino acids. CDR1 and CDR2 (germline): WNHNN, SYGVQD (reference sequence). Deletions cut 2 bases from V and 5 bases from J, with 22 bases between. The DNA for the CDR3 is TGCGCCAGCAGTGAGGAATTTGGCGGGAGTGCAGGGGACGAGCAGTACTTC. Protein product: CASSEEFGGSAGDEQYF.

For this clone: The sample holds other DNA sequences that translate to the same CDR3. The chain has TRBV28 and TRBJ1-2, with no clear D. Germline CDR1 reads MDHEN; CDR2 reads SYDVKM. This CDR3 region has 13 residues. V lost 1 base to trimming and J lost 4 bases, with 7 bases between them. In nucleotides, the CDR3 is TGTGCCAGCAGTTTATCCGGTCTCTATGGCTACACCTTC. Protein: CASSLSGLYGYTF.

This chain connects TRBV28 to TRBJ2-7; the D gene is possibly TRBD1 (5 bases). Between the trimmed V and J ends, which lost 5 bases and 0 bases, there was a span of 20 bases. The CDR3 is 17 amino acids. In germline, CDR1 is MDHEN, CDR2 SYDVKM. The CDR3 protein is CASSPRQFSRSSYEQYF. DNA for the CDR3: TGTGCCAGCAGTCCCCGACAGTTTTCTAGGAGCTCCTACGAGCAGTACTTC.

This clone was seen just once. The chain joins TRBV28 to TRBJ2-5; the match to TRBD2 covers 13 bases. This CDR3 is built from 17 residues. Germline V CDR1 and CDR2: MDHEN, SYDVKM. Germline trimming cut 6 bases from V and 5 bases from J; bases unmatched to any gene: 12. CDR3 sequence reads: CASRRAGTSGTWETQYF. The CDR3 DNA sequence: TGTGCCAGCAGGAGAGCCGGGACTAGCGGGACTTGGGAGACCCAGTACTTC.

Remarks on this clone: Other nucleotide sequences from this sample produce the same CDR3. V and J are TRBV7-9 and TRBJ1-5; no clear D gene. Germline assignment: CDR1 SEHNR and CDR2 FQNEAQ (reference sequence). The V end was cut by 5 bases, the J end by 2 bases, with 7 bases between. This CDR3 is built from 13 residues. The CDR3: CASSPDGNQPQHF. Written as DNA, the CDR3 is TGTGCCAGCAGCCCAGACGGCAATCAGCCCCAGCATTTT.

The chain uses TRBV29-1 and TRBJ1-1; possibly TRBD1 for D (6 bases). With 6 bases removed from V and 4 bases from J, the gap between germline ends came to 15 bases. CDR3 length: 13 residues. Germline V gene sequence: CDR1 SQVTM, CDR2 ANQGSEA. The CDR3: CSVLAVGGTEAFF. The DNA of the CDR3 is TGCAGCGTCCTCGCGGTAGGGGGCACTGAAGCTTTCTTT.

The rearrangement links TRBV6-1 to TRBJ1-2; TRBD1 aligns across 10 bases. This CDR3 is 14 amino acids long. The ends lost 9 bases at V and 6 bases at J; junction bases unmatched: 10. CDR1 is MNHNS, CDR2 SASEGT, per germline. CDR3 DNA sequence: TGTGCCAGACCTCGACAGGGGGCCATCAATGGCTACACCTTC. Protein: CARPRQGAINGYTF.

The V and J genes are TRBV7-8 and TRBJ2-7; D is unclear. CDR1 and CDR2 (germline): SGHVS, FQNEAQ. The CDR3 runs to 14 residues. V shed 1 base and J shed 1 base, with 8 bases lying between them. The CDR3 bases are TGTGCCAGCAGCTTAGAGGCCGGATCCTACGAGCAGTACTTC. This sequence encodes CASSLEAGSYEQYF.

This rearrangement joins TRBV9 to TRBJ1-3; 9 bases line up with TRBD1. The CDR3 length is 17 residues. The ends lost 4 bases at V and 4 bases at J; junction bases unmatched: 12. Germline V gene data show CDR1 as SGDLS and CDR2 as YYNGEE. In DNA, the CDR3 is TGTGCCAGCAGCACCTCGGGGGGACAGGGTTACGGAAACACCATATATTTT. Translated, it gives CASSTSGGQGYGNTIYF.

A remark on this clone: Since a far larger clone is one base different, this is likely a read error. The CDR3 nucleotides read TGTGCCAGCAGTCACACCTACGAGCAGTACTTC. Translated: CASSHTYEQYF. V and J are TRBV5-4 and TRBJ2-7, with D unresolved. Trimming took 5 bases from V and 2 from J, leaving 5 bases between them. The CDR3 has 11 amino acids. The germline V gene encodes CDR1 SGHNT and CDR2 YYREEE (reference sequence). The full variable domain, rest sourced from reference TRBV5-4 and TRBJ2-7, is ETGVTQSPTHLIKTRGQQVTLRCSSQSGHNTVSWYQQALGQGPQFIFQYYREEENGRGNFPPRFSGLQFPNYSSELNVNALELDDSALYLCASSHTYEQYFGPGTRLTVT.

V gene TRBV29-1 combines with J gene TRBJ1-1, with TRBD1 matching 9 bases. Germline V gene data show CDR1 as SQVTM and CDR2 as ANQGSEA. The CDR3 spans 13 residues. Germline trimming cut 7 bases from V and 5 bases from J; bases unmatched to any gene: 8. DNA for the CDR3: TGCAGCGCATCGGGACAGGGTGGAACTGAAGCTTTCTTT. Translated, it gives CSASGQGGTEAFF.

The rearrangement links TRBV2 to TRBJ2-4; no firm D call. Trimming removed 9 bases at V and 3 bases at J, with 18 bases between. The germline V gene encodes CDR1 SNHLY and CDR2 FYNNEI. This CDR3 contains 15 residues. The CDR3 region has the DNA TGTGCCAGTACCCTTGTCGGTGAGGTCAAAAACATTCAGTACTTC. Its translation: CASTLVGEVKNIQYF.

The J gene is TRBJ2-7, the V gene TRBV29-1; D possibly corresponds to TRBD1 (5 bases). Germline V gene sequence: CDR1 SQVTM, CDR2 ANQGSEA. V lost 5 bases and J 0 bases, leaving 14 bases between the germline ends. This CDR3 is 14 amino acids long. CDR3 residues: CSVQKGISSYEQYF. The DNA for the CDR3 is TGCAGCGTTCAAAAGGGGATTAGCTCCTACGAGCAGTACTTC.

V usage is TRBV5-1 and J usage is TRBJ1-2; possible D gene TRBD1, 5 bases. Trimming took 3 bases from V and 4 from J, leaving 10 bases between them. CDR3 length: 13 amino acids. CDR1 and CDR2 (germline): SGHRS, YFSETQ. The CDR3 sequence: CASSYGQIYGYTF. The CDR3 DNA reads as TGCGCCAGCAGCTATGGACAAATCTATGGCTACACCTTC.

This clone was picked up one time. This chain links TRBV18 with TRBJ2-7, with TRBD1 identical over 10 bases. The CDR3 is 14 residues long. The germline V gene has CDR1 KGHSH and CDR2 LQKENI. Germline trimming cut 4 bases from V and 3 bases from J; bases unmatched to any gene: 3. CDR3 loop: CASSRQGAYYEQYF. The CDR3, as DNA: TGTGCCAGCTCACGACAGGGGGCCTACTACGAGCAGTACTTC.

The chain uses TRBV18 and TRBJ2-7; 9 nucleotides agree with TRBD2. CDR3 size: 16 residues. Germline CDR1 is KGHSH and CDR2 is LQKENI. The trim removed 0 bases at V and 2 bases at J, leaving 5 bases unmatched. This chain's CDR3 is CASSPPGSGRTYEQYF. The CDR3 nucleotides are TGTGCCAGCTCACCACCCGGTAGCGGGAGAACCTACGAGCAGTACTTC.

This chain connects TRBV10-2 to TRBJ1-1, with TRBD1 as a possible D gene (6 bases). V was trimmed by 0 bases and J by 1 base, leaving 12 bases between them. Germline CDR1 reads WSHSY; CDR2 reads SAAADI. This CDR3 is 16 amino acids long. CDR3 nucleotides: TGCGCCAGCAGTGAGTCGATTGACAGGTGGAACACTGAAGCTTTCTTT. Translating it yields CASSESIDRWNTEAFF.

This clone was seen only a few times. The rearrangement uses TRBV11-3 and TRBJ2-2; the D gene is possibly TRBD2 (5 bases). Looked up from germline, CDR1 is SGHNT and CDR2 is YENEEA. The CDR3 extends over 15 amino acids. V was cut by 4 bases and J by 4 bases, with 13 bases left in between. In nucleotides, the CDR3 is TGTGCCAGCAGCTCCTCTCAAGCGGTCACCGGGGAGCTGTTTTTT. Translation: CASSSSQAVTGELFF.

This clone has only a few counts. Other DNA sequences in the same sample also yield this CDR3. V usage is TRBV19 and J usage is TRBJ2-5; possibly TRBD2 for D (5 bases). CDR1 LNHDA and CDR2 SQIVND come from the germline V gene (reference sequence). The length of the CDR3 is 14 residues. Deletions cut 6 bases from V and 0 bases from J, with 11 bases between. The CDR3 is CASSPRGYQETQYF. CDR3 nucleotides: TGTGCCAGTAGCCCCCGGGGATACCAAGAGACCCAGTACTTC. Together with reference TRBV19 and TRBJ2-5, the CDR3 gives the full variable domain: DGGITQSPKYLFRKEGQNVTLSCEQNLNHDAMYWYRQDPGQGLRLIYYSQIVNDFQKGDIAEGYSVSREKKESFPLTVTSAQKNPTAFYLCASSPRGYQETQYFGPGTRLLVL.